These T cell receptor beta chains were read from a single sample in a study of neoadjuvant anti-PD-1 for oral cavity cancer. Some clones are missing from TCRdb's copy, which holds only in-frame ones; the method was immunoSEQ multiplex PCR. The sample holds about 68,000 clones, roughly 84% seen once. The source material was PBMCs, sampled after nivolumab (anti-PD-1) treatment. These receptors all come from a person between 40 and 85 years old with oral cavity squamous cell carcinoma. Each CDR3 is given with its conserved first and last residue. The D gene is left open where the match is weak. Clone size is stated in some rows and not others, as once, few, many or a class when expanded.

J	D	V	size	DNA	CDR3
TRBJ2-3	TRBD2	TRBV5-1	once	TGCGCCAGCAGCTTGACCCAGGGCGGGAGTATCGGTACGCAGTATTTT	CASSLTQGGSIGTQYF
TRBJ2-3	.	TRBV10-1	.	TGCGCCAGCAATCAGGATTTTACAGATACGCAGTATTTT	CASNQDFTDTQYF
TRBJ1-3	.	TRBV28	once	TGTGCCAGCAGTACCCCCCAGGGAAACACCATATATTTT	CASSTPQGNTIYF
TRBJ2-3	TRBD2	TRBV5-4	.	TGTGCCAGCAGCTTGGCATTGCTAGCGGGAGGGCCAAGCACAGATACGCAGTATTTT	CASSLALLAGGPSTDTQYF
TRBJ2-3	TRBD2	TRBV11-3	.	TGTGCCAGCAGCTCCGGGACTAGCGGGACGAGCACAGATACGCAGTATTTT	CASSSGTSGTSTDTQYF
TRBJ2-7	.	TRBV28	.	TGTGCCAGCAGCCCTCTAGCGAGCAACTCCTACGAGCAGTACTTC	CASSPLASNSYEQYF
TRBJ2-2	TRBD2	TRBV29-1	.	TGCAGCGGGGTAGCGGGAGCAACGAACACCGGGGAGCTGTTTTTT	CSGVAGATNTGELFF
TRBJ2-1	TRBD2	TRBV6-1	.	TGTGCCAGCAGACTAGCGGGTTCCTCCTACAATGAGCAGTTCTTC	CASRLAGSSYNEQFF
TRBJ1-5	.	TRBV15	.	TGTGCCACCAGTAGGGAGACCGTAGGTCAGCCCCAGCATTTT	CATSRETVGQPQHF
TRBJ2-1	TRBD1	TRBV5-1	.	TGCGCCAGCAGCCCGGGACAGGGGGTAAATGAGCAGTTCTTC	CASSPGQGVNEQFF
TRBJ1-1	TRBD1	TRBV6-5	.	TGTGCCAGCAGTTACTCGGACAGGGGGAACACTGAAGCTTTCTTT	CASSYSDRGNTEAFF
TRBJ2-1	TRBD1	TRBV19	.	TGTGCCAGTACCCGAACTAGGACAGGGGACAATGAGCAGTTCTTC	CASTRTRTGDNEQFF
TRBJ1-1	.	TRBV6-6	.	TGTGCCAGCAGTTACCCCCCAGGGCTAACTGAAGCTTTCTTT	CASSYPPGLTEAFF
TRBJ2-7	TRBD1	TRBV30	.	TGTGCCTGGAGTAGGGGGCAGGGGGAGCAGTACTTC	CAWSRGQGEQYF
TRBJ2-3	TRBD2	TRBV29-1	.	TGCAGCGCCAGGGACTACCTCGCGCAGTATTTT	CSARDYLAQYF
TRBJ1-1	.	TRBV30	.	TGTGCCTGGAGTGGTCCATGGGAGGGCTTTAACACTGAAGCTTTCTTT	CAWSGPWEGFNTEAFF
TRBJ2-5	TRBD2	TRBV5-1	.	TGCGCCAGCAGCTTGAGTAGTACTAGCGGGGGACAAGAGACCCAGTACTTC	CASSLSSTSGGQETQYF
TRBJ2-7	TRBD2	TRBV28	.	TGTGCCAGCAGGGGAGGCGGGAGTCGGAACGAGCAGTACTTC	CASRGGGSRNEQYF
TRBJ1-1	.	TRBV5-5	once	TGTGCCAGCAGCTTAGGGAGGGTGAACACTGAAGCTTTCTTT	CASSLGRVNTEAFF
TRBJ2-7	TRBD1	TRBV5-1	.	TGCGCCAGCACCTCCGGACAGGGGGCCTACGAGCAGTACTTC	CASTSGQGAYEQYF
TRBJ2-7	TRBD2	TRBV7-8	.	TGTGCCAGCAGCGGACTAGCGGGTTCCTACGAGCAGTACTTC	CASSGLAGSYEQYF
TRBJ2-5	.	TRBV5-1	.	TGCGCCAGCAGCTTGGAGAGAGGGAACCAAGAGACCCAGTACTTC	CASSLERGNQETQYF
TRBJ2-2	.	TRBV11-3	.	TGTGCCAGCAGCTTAGATAGCGTGGACGGGGAGCTGTTTTTT	CASSLDSVDGELFF
TRBJ2-7	TRBD2	TRBV9	once	TGTGCCAGCAGCGGGAGCGGGAGGGTCGACGAGCAGTACTTC	CASSGSGRVDEQYF
TRBJ2-7	TRBD1	TRBV27	.	TGTGCCAGCAGGGCAGGGGGACAGGGGGGTTCCTACGAGCAGTACTTC	CASRAGGQGGSYEQYF
TRBJ2-1	.	TRBV11-2	few	TGTGCCAGCAGCCACCCCAAGAGAGAGCAGTTCTTC	CASSHPKREQFF
TRBJ1-2	.	TRBV2	.	TGTGCCAGCAGCCGGACAGACTACTATGGCTACACCTTC	CASSRTDYYGYTF
TRBJ2-2	.	TRBV27	once	TGTGCCAGCAGTTTAATGTTTAGCACCGGGGAGCTGTTTTTT	CASSLMFSTGELFF
TRBJ2-5	TRBD2	TRBV4-2	once	TGTGCCAGCAGCAAAGCTACGGGCACTAGCGGCCAAGAGACCCAGTACTTC	CASSKATGTSGQETQYF
TRBJ2-5	.	TRBV6-4	.	TGTGCCAGCAGTGCGGACCGTGGGGAGACCCAGTACTTC	CASSADRGETQYF
TRBJ2-7	TRBD2	TRBV7-2	few	TGTGCCAGCAGCTTAATGTGGGCGGGAGGGCCCCGCGAGCAGTACTTC	CASSLMWAGGPREQYF
TRBJ2-1	TRBD1	TRBV6-1	.	TGTGCCAGCAGTGCCCGTCGAAGACAGGGGGGCAATGAGCAGTTCTTC	CASSARRRQGGNEQFF
TRBJ2-3	.	TRBV14	.	TGTGCCAGCAGCCAAGGGAGCGGTGCCACAGATACGCAGTATTTT	CASSQGSGATDTQYF
TRBJ1-1	.	TRBV6-1	.	TGTGCCAGTATGTACCACCCGGGGACTGAAGCTTTCTTT	CASMYHPGTEAFF
TRBJ1-1	.	TRBV2	once	TGTGCCAGCAGTGAGAGGGAGGGAGGCACTGAAGCTTTCTTT	CASSEREGGTEAFF
TRBJ2-7	.	TRBV2	.	TGTGCCAGCAGCGATCTGCACTACGAGCAGTACTTC	CASSDLHYEQYF
TRBJ2-7	.	TRBV19	once	TGTGCCCTAAAGGAGAGCCCCTACGAGCAGTACTTC	CALKESPYEQYF
TRBJ2-1	.	TRBV6-1	.	TGTGCCAGCAGCAGAGCAGGGGAGCAGTTCTTC	CASSRAGEQFF
TRBJ1-2	.	TRBV18	.	TGTGCCAGCTCACCATTACAGGCCCCTAACTATGGCTACACCTTC	CASSPLQAPNYGYTF
TRBJ2-7	.	TRBV15	few	TGTGCCACCAGCAGGTACTGGGCCCAACCCTACGAGCAGTACTTC	CATSRYWAQPYEQYF
TRBJ1-2	.	TRBV5-1	.	TGCGCCAGCAGCCCAACCGGGACACAAAACTATGGCTACACCTTC	CASSPTGTQNYGYTF
TRBJ2-5	.	TRBV2	.	TGTGCCAGCAGTGGCGCCCTGGACACCCGTCAAGAGACCCAGTACTTC	CASSGALDTRQETQYF
TRBJ2-7	TRBD1	TRBV11-2	.	TGTGCCAGCAGCTCCCCGGGACAGGGAGGCTTCGAGCAGTACTTC	CASSSPGQGGFEQYF
TRBJ2-5	TRBD2	TRBV9	.	TGTGCCAGCAGCGTAGGGGGGGCTAGCGGGAAAGAGACCCAGTACTTC	CASSVGGASGKETQYF
TRBJ2-1	TRBD2	TRBV5-1	.	TGCGCCAGCAGCTTAACTAGCGGGAGCTACAATGAGCAGTTCTTC	CASSLTSGSYNEQFF
TRBJ1-2	.	TRBV27	.	TGTGCCAGCAGTTTAGACAGTAACTATGGCTACACCTTC	CASSLDSNYGYTF
TRBJ2-7	TRBD2	TRBV5-4	few	TGTGCCAGCAGCCCCCCTGGGACTAGTATATACGAGCAGTACTTC	CASSPPGTSIYEQYF
TRBJ2-5	TRBD1	TRBV6-1	.	TGTGCCAGCAGTGGAGGCTTGGGACAGGGAATCTCCCTTCAGTACTTC	CASSGGLGQGISLQYF
TRBJ2-1	TRBD2	TRBV28	.	TGTGCCAGCAGCCCACCGGGACTAGCCAACAATGAGCAGTTCTTC	CASSPPGLANNEQFF
TRBJ1-2	TRBD1	TRBV2	.	TGTGCCAGCAGTGGGGGACAGAGAGCTAACTATGGCTACACCTTC	CASSGGQRANYGYTF
TRBJ2-7	TRBD1	TRBV27	.	TGTGCCAGTAAAAGGGACAGGGCCATGCTCGAGCAGTACTTC	CASKRDRAMLEQYF
TRBJ2-7	.	TRBV6-6	.	TGTGCCAGCAGACGACCACTCAAGGGAAACTACGAGCAGTACTTC	CASRRPLKGNYEQYF
TRBJ1-5	.	TRBV19	.	TGTGCCAGTAGTCTCGGGGATCAGCCCCAGCATTTT	CASSLGDQPQHF
TRBJ1-2	.	TRBV29-1	.	TGCAGCGTCGGGGGGGGGAATGGCTACACCTTC	CSVGGGNGYTF
TRBJ2-5	.	TRBV5-4	.	TGTGCCAGCAGCTTGCCCCTAGCGTTACCAGAGACCCAGTACTTC	CASSLPLALPETQYF